A single sample is the source of the 8 T cell receptor beta chains below, sequenced in a study of blood T cell repertoires in COVID-19. Assay: immunoSEQ multiplex PCR; the TCRdb copy retains only in-frame clones and omits some. In the table there are more than 300,000 clones, over 75% of which are singletons. Sequenced material: PBMCs or T cells enriched from blood (not recorded which). The receptors originated from a woman in her late teens or twenties who had recovered from COVID-19.

The chain is built from TRBV3-1 (or the pseudogene TRBV3-2) and TRBJ2-7; D is unclear. The CDR3 extends over 12 amino acids. Germline V gives CDR1 LGHDT, CDR2 YNNKEL (reference sequence). The V and J ends lost 5 bases and 3 bases respectively, with 8 bases between them. This CDR3 is CASSSWSYEQYF. In DNA form, the CDR3 reads TGTGCCAGCAGCAGCTGGAGCTACGAGCAGTACTTC.

In its sample, this clone was seen once. The chain recombines TRBV4-1 with TRBJ1-2, with D tentatively TRBD1 (5 bases). The CDR3 covers 17 residues. Trimming left V 1 base short and J 4 bases short, with 19 bases between. Germline V lookup: CDR1 MGHRA, CDR2 YSYEKL. The DNA of the CDR3 is TGCGCCAGCAGCCAAGTGGGGATGGGGGAGGGGCGCTATGGCTACACCTTC. As protein: CASSQVGMGEGRYGYTF.

The chain has TRBV28 and TRBJ1-2; weak D call: TRBD1 (5 bases). CDR3 length: 15 amino acids. Trimming pared 3 bases from V and 4 bases from J, leaving 15 bases between. In germline, CDR1 is MDHEN, CDR2 SYDVKM. The CDR3 coding sequence is TGTGCCAGCAGTTTCCCCAGGGCGGGGATCTATGGCTACACCTTC. Protein sequence: CASSFPRAGIYGYTF.

This clone was counted only a few times. The chain carries TRBV5-4 and TRBJ2-3; the match to TRBD2 covers 13 bases. The length of the CDR3 is 18 residues. V trimming: 4 bases; J trimming: 2 bases; junction bases outside the gene matches: 10. The germline gives CDR1 SGHNT, CDR2 YYREEE (reference sequence). The DNA of the CDR3 is TGTGCCAGCAGCGCCTCACTAGCGGGAGGGCCCCTCACAGATACGCAGTATTTT. Its translation is CASSASLAGGPLTDTQYF.

This clone was seen a handful of times. The chain uses TRBV7-9 and TRBJ2-1, with TRBD1 identical over 8 bases. The CDR3 spans 15 residues. The germline CDR1 and CDR2 sequences are SEHNR and FQNEAQ (reference sequence). The ends lost 2 bases at V and 5 bases at J; junction bases unmatched: 5. The CDR3 sequence: CASSLRGQGNNEQFF. DNA of the CDR3: TGTGCCAGCAGCTTACGAGGACAGGGAAACAATGAGCAGTTCTTC.

V gene TRBV5-4 combines with J gene TRBJ2-3, with a tentative D call TRBD2 (6 bases). Germline V lookup: CDR1 SGHNT, CDR2 YYREEE (reference sequence). The CDR3 sequence is 13 residues long. Trimming removed 10 bases from V and 3 bases from J, with 15 bases in between. The CDR3 sequence is CAHSEGSTDTQYF. The DNA of the CDR3 is TGTGCCCACTCGGAGGGTAGTACAGATACGCAGTATTTT.

The V gene is TRBV25-1, the J gene TRBJ1-1; the D is unclear. Germline V gene lookup returns CDR1 MGHDK and CDR2 SYGVNS. CDR3 length: 14 amino acids. The V gene lost 9 bases and the J gene lost 0 bases, with 14 bases spanning the gap. This CDR3 reads CARSPGDMNTEAFF. The CDR3 DNA follows: TGTGCCAGATCCCCAGGCGATATGAACACTGAAGCTTTCTTT.

This clone was observed a single time. This chain uses TRBV28 with TRBJ2-7; D is undetermined. V was trimmed by 2 bases and J by 5 bases, leaving 4 bases between them. The CDR3 totals 11 residues. Germline V CDR1 and CDR2: MDHEN, SYDVKM. The CDR3 region is CASSLEHEQYF. The CDR3 DNA is TGTGCCAGCAGTTTAGAGCACGAGCAGTACTTC. The whole variable domain, filled in from reference TRBV28 and TRBJ2-7, reads DVKVTQSSRYLVKRTGEKVFLECVQDMDHENMFWYRQDPGLGLRLIYFSYDVKMKEKGDIPEGYSVSREKKERFSLILESASTNQTSMYLCASSLEHEQYFGPGTRLTVT.